This entry lists 22 T cell receptor beta chains sequenced from one sample in a study of beta chain features in type 1 diabetes. Reverse transcribing all isolated RNA meant expressed TCRB transcripts were sequenced. The method was immunoSEQ multiplex PCR; TCRdb's version includes in-frame clones alone and lacks a portion of them. The repertoire holds some 150,000 clones, with around 50% as singletons. Sequencing was carried out using Tregs from blood. All receptors derive from a man aged 18 to 29 in good health.

V is TRBV4-2 and J is TRBJ2-7, with D tentatively TRBD1 (6 bases). V was clipped by 0 bases and J by 3 bases, with 15 bases between them. Germline CDR1 reads LGHNA; CDR2 reads YNFKEQ. This CDR3 region has 16 residues. DNA for the CDR3: TGTGCCAGCAGCCAAGATCTTTTGGGCAGGGGCTACGAGCAGTACTTC. Its translation is CASSQDLLGRGYEQYF.

The chain links TRBV7-2 to TRBJ2-3, with D possibly TRBD2 on 6 matching bases. The length of the CDR3 is 15 residues. V was cut by 3 bases and J by 4 bases, with 14 bases left in between. CDR1 and CDR2 (germline): SGHTA, FQGNSA. The CDR3 reads CASSLGGVRADTQYF. The DNA for the CDR3 is TGTGCCAGCAGCTTGGGGGGAGTCCGTGCAGATACGCAGTATTTT.

The table lists this clone with a few counts. V is TRBV7-9 and J is TRBJ2-3; TRBD2 might be the D (6 bases). This CDR3 contains 16 residues. V was pared by 4 bases and J by 1 base, with 15 bases between. CDR1 SEHNR and CDR2 FQNEAQ come from the germline V gene (reference sequence). CDR3 DNA: TGTGCCAGCAGCTCCGCCCTGGACTACCGCACAGATACGCAGTATTTT. Its translation is CASSSALDYRTDTQYF.

The V call is TRBV7-2, the J call TRBJ1-2; no definite D call. Germline values: CDR1 SGHTA, CDR2 FQGNSA. V was shortened by 3 bases and J by 8 bases, with 13 bases between the two germline ends. This CDR3 contains 13 residues. CDR3 loop: CASSFRRRWGYTF. The CDR3 region has the DNA TGTGCCAGCAGCTTTAGGCGGAGGTGGGGCTACACCTTC.

This chain joins TRBV5-4 and TRBJ2-2; a weak D match, TRBD1 (5 bases). The germline gives CDR1 SGHNT, CDR2 YYREEE (reference sequence). This CDR3 has 16 amino acids. Trimming took off 0 bases at V and 2 bases at J, with 11 bases between the two ends. The CDR3 here is CASSLDFGANTGELFF. DNA of the CDR3: TGTGCCAGCAGCTTGGATTTTGGGGCTAACACCGGGGAGCTGTTTTTT.

Only a few counts were recorded for this clone. The chain recombines TRBV5-1 with TRBJ2-6; possibly TRBD2 for D (6 bases). This CDR3 comprises 18 residues. The V gene lost 5 bases and the J gene lost 2 bases, with 20 bases spanning the gap. The germline V gene has CDR1 SGHRS and CDR2 YFSETQ. CDR3 coding DNA: TGCGCCAGCAGAGTTCTTGGGCAGGGAGGACCTGGGGCCAACGTCCTGACTTTC. It codes for CASRVLGQGGPGANVLTF.

This chain connects TRBV28 to TRBJ2-6; weak D call: TRBD1 (6 bases). The V end lost 6 bases, the J end lost 2 bases, and 11 bases lay between the germline ends. CDR1 is MDHEN and CDR2 is SYDVKM in the germline V gene. The CDR3 runs to 15 residues. The CDR3 DNA follows: TGTGCCAGCAGCCCGACAGGTGCTGGGGCCAACGTCCTGACTTTC. It yields the protein CASSPTGAGANVLTF.

This clone was counted only a few times. The J gene is TRBJ2-3, the V gene TRBV7-2, with 9 bases lining up with TRBD2. CDR1 and CDR2 from the germline V gene are SGHTA and FQGNSA. The CDR3 runs 16 residues. Germline trimming cut 3 bases from V and 0 bases from J; bases unmatched to any gene: 4. In nucleotides, the CDR3 is TGTGCCAGCAGCTTCAGCGGGAGGATTAGCACAGATACGCAGTATTTT. It translates to CASSFSGRISTDTQYF. Supplemented by reference TRBV7-2 and TRBJ2-3, the full variable domain reads GAGVSQSPSNKVTEKGKDVELRCDPISGHTALYWYRQSLGQGLEFLIYFQGNSAPDKSGLPSDRFSAERTGGSVSTLTIQRTQQEDSAVYLCASSFSGRISTDTQYFGPGTRLTVL.

This clone appeared a single time. The chain combines TRBV5-1 with TRBJ2-5, with 12 nucleotides matching TRBD1. The CDR3 sequence is 15 residues long. Germline CDR1 is SGHRS and CDR2 is YFSETQ. Trimming at V came to 4 bases and at J to 5 bases, leaving 6 bases not matched to a gene. As DNA, the CDR3 is TGCGCCAGCAGCCAGGGACAGGGGGCTTGGGAGACCCAGTACTTC. This sequence encodes CASSQGQGAWETQYF.

The chain employs TRBV7-9 and TRBJ1-2; D not certain. This CDR3 is 16 amino acids long. CDR1 is SEHNR and CDR2 is FQNEAQ in the germline V gene (reference sequence). Between the trimmed V and J ends, which lost 1 base and 0 bases, there was a span of 12 bases. Written as DNA, the CDR3 is TGTGCCAGCAGCTTAGTTGGGAGCAGATCTAACTATGGCTACACCTTC. It yields the protein CASSLVGSRSNYGYTF.

This rearrangement joins TRBV4-3 to TRBJ2-1; 13 bases are a match to TRBD2. This CDR3 has 14 residues. Germline V gene lookup returns CDR1 LGHNA and CDR2 YSLEER. The V gene end was trimmed by 5 bases and the J gene end by 5 bases; junction bases not matched to a gene: 0. DNA for the CDR3: TGCGCCAGCAGCGGACTAGCGGGAGACAATGAGCAGTTCTTC. It specifies CASSGLAGDNEQFF.

There are a few counts of this clone. V usage is TRBV5-1 and J usage is TRBJ2-3, with 8 bases fitting TRBD1. This CDR3 spans 16 amino acids. J gave up 2 bases and V 4 bases, and 9 bases lay outside the gene matches. Germline loops: CDR1 SGHRS, CDR2 YFSETQ. The CDR3 DNA follows: TGCGCCAGCAGCGCCACCCCAGGGGGCCCCACAGATACGCAGTATTTT. Its protein product is CASSATPGGPTDTQYF. Based on the CDR3 plus reference TRBV5-1 and TRBJ2-3, the full variable domain is KAGVTQTPRYLIKTRGQQVTLSCSPISGHRSVSWYQQTPGQGLQFLFEYFSETQRNKGNFPGRFSGRQFSNSRSEMNVSTLELGDSALYLCASSATPGGPTDTQYFGPGTRLTVL.

The genes are TRBV15 and TRBJ1-5, with D unclear. The V and J ends lost 0 bases and 4 bases respectively, with 19 bases between them. Germline CDR1 LNHNV, CDR2 YYDKDF (reference sequence). The CDR3 extends over 18 amino acids. CDR3 sequence reads: CATSRDEPSRWKNQPQHF. The DNA for the CDR3 is TGTGCCACCAGCAGAGATGAGCCCTCCAGGTGGAAAAATCAGCCCCAGCATTTT.

The chain couples TRBV5-1 to TRBJ2-7; D is unclear. V lost 7 bases and J 0 bases, leaving 8 bases between the germline ends. This CDR3 comprises 12 residues. Germline V CDR1 and CDR2: SGHRS, YFSETQ. As DNA, the CDR3 is TGCGCCAGCGGCAGGAACTCCTACGAGCAGTACTTC. It is translated as CASGRNSYEQYF.

The J gene is TRBJ2-1, the V gene TRBV5-1; 8 bases match TRBD2. The CDR3 extends over 15 amino acids. With V trimmed by 4 bases and J by 9 bases, 12 bases remained unmatched. Germline assignment: CDR1 SGHRS and CDR2 YFSETQ. This CDR3 is CASSPRGGSISEQFF. In nucleotides, the CDR3 is TGCGCCAGCAGCCCCCGCGGGGGGTCGATAAGTGAGCAGTTCTTC.

The chain couples TRBV18 to TRBJ2-1; 8 nucleotides match TRBD1. The CDR3 is made up of 14 amino acids. Germline CDR1 and CDR2: KGHSH and LQKENI. J lost 8 bases, V lost 6 bases, and 9 bases had no gene match. The CDR3, as DNA: TGTGCCAGCTCGCTGACAGGGGTATGGGATGAGCAGTTCTTC. It is translated as CASSLTGVWDEQFF. The full variable domain, rest sourced from reference TRBV18 and TRBJ2-1, is NAGVMQNPRHLVRRRGQEARLRCSPMKGHSHVYWYRQLPEEGLKFMVYLQKENIIDESGMPKERFSAEFPKEGPSILRIQQVVRGDSAAYFCASSLTGVWDEQFFGPGTRLTVL.

The chain links TRBV30 to TRBJ1-1, with D unclear. This CDR3 spans 13 amino acids. CDR1 and CDR2 (germline): GTSNPN, SVGIG (reference sequence). The V and J ends lost 0 bases and 0 bases respectively, with 5 bases between them. This chain's CDR3 is CAWSVFMNTEAFF. The CDR3 DNA sequence: TGTGCCTGGAGTGTATTCATGAACACTGAAGCTTTCTTT. The full variable domain, completed using reference TRBV30 and TRBJ1-1, is SQTIHQWPATLVQPVGSPLSLECTVEGTSNPNLYWYRQAAGRGLQLLFYSVGIGQISSEVPQNLSASRPQDRQFILSSKKLLLSDSGFYLCAWSVFMNTEAFFGQGTRLTVV.

The V and J genes are TRBV7-2 and TRBJ2-5; 8 bases are a match to TRBD1. The germline CDR1 and CDR2 sequences are SGHTA and FQGNSA. The CDR3 has 15 residues. Trimming took 3 bases from V and 4 from J; bases not matched to a gene: 7. CDR3 DNA: TGTGCCAGCAGCTTTCAGCAGGGGGCCGGAGAGACCCAGTACTTC. Protein product: CASSFQQGAGETQYF.

The V gene is TRBV7-2, the J gene TRBJ2-3; D is undetermined. V was pared by 1 base and J by 6 bases, with 14 bases between. CDR1 and CDR2 (germline): SGHTA, FQGNSA. This CDR3 has 15 residues. The CDR3 DNA follows: TGTGCCAGCAGCTTAGTAAGCAGCGTCCAGGATACGCAGTATTTT. Protein: CASSLVSSVQDTQYF.

This clone has just one count. The V gene is TRBV21-1, the J gene TRBJ2-7; no DNA check was done on the table's D call, TRBD2. TRBV21-1 is tagged as a pseudogene. The CDR3 covers 13 residues. This CDR3 reads CASSTPSRHEQYF. CDR3 coding DNA: TGTGCCAGCAGCACCCCCTCTAGGCACGAGCAGTACTTC.

As DNA, the CDR3 is TGTGCCAGCAGCATACGACAGGGCTACGAGCAGTACTTC. It encodes CASSIRQGYEQYF. The chain links TRBV7-2 to TRBJ2-7; 7 positions agree with TRBD1. Losses at the gene ends were 5 bases for V and 3 bases for J; bases not matched to a gene: 4. This CDR3 is built from 13 residues. Germline V gene data show CDR1 as SGHTA and CDR2 as FQGNSA.

The V call is TRBV11-2, the J call TRBJ1-2; D ambiguous. There are 13 residues in the CDR3. Germline V CDR1 and CDR2: SGHAT, FQNNGV. V dropped 1 base and J dropped 3 bases, with 6 bases sitting between them. The CDR3 DNA follows: TGTGCCAGCAGCTTAGCAGGCTACTATGGCTACACCTTC. Translated: CASSLAGYYGYTF.